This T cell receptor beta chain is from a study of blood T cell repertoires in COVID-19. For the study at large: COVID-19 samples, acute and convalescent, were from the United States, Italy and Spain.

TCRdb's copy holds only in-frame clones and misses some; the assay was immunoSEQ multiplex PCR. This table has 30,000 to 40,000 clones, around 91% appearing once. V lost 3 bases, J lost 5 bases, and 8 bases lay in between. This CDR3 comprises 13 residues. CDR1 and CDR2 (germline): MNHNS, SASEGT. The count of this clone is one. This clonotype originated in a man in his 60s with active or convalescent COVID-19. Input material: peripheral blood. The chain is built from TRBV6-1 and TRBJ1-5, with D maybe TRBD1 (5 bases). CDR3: CASSEAGYQPQHF. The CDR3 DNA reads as TGTGCCAGCAGTGAGGCAGGGTATCAGCCCCAGCATTTT.